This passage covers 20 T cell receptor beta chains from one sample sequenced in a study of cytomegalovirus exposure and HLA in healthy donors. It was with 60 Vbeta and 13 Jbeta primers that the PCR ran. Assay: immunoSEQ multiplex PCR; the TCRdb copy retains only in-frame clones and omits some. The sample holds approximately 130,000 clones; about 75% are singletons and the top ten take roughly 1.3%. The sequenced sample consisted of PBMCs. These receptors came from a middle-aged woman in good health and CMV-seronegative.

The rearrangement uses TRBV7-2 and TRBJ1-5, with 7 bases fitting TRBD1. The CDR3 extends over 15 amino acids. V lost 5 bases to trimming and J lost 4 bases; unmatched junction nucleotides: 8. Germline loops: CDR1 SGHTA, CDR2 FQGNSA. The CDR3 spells CASSPRQGVNQPQHF. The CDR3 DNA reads TGTGCCAGCAGCCCAAGACAGGGAGTGAATCAGCCCCAGCATTTT.

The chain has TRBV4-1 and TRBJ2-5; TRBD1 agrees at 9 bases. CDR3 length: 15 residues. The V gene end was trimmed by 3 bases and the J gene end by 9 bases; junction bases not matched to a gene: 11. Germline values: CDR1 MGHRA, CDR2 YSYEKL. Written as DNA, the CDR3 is TGCGCCAGCAGCCAGGAGGGACAGGGTACGGGGGCCCAGTACTTC. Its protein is CASSQEGQGTGAQYF.

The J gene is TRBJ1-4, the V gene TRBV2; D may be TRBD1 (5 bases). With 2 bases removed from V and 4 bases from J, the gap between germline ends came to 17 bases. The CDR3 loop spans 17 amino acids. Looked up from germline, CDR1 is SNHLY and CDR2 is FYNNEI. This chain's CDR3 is CASSETNNDSYNEKLFF. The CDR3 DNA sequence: TGTGCCAGCAGTGAAACCAACAACGACAGCTATAATGAAAAACTGTTTTTT.

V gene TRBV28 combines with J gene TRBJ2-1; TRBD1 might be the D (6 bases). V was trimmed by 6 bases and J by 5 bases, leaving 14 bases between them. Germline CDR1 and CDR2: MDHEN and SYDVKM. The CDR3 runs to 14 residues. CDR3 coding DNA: TGTGCCAGCAGGGGTCAGGACAGAAACAATGAGCAGTTCTTC. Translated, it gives CASRGQDRNNEQFF.

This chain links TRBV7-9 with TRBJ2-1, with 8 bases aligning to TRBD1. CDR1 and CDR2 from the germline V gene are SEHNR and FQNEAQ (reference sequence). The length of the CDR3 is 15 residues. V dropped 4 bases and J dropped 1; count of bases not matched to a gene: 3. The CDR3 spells CASSSGQGSYNEQFF. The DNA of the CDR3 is TGTGCCAGCAGCTCCGGACAGGGTTCCTACAATGAGCAGTTCTTC.

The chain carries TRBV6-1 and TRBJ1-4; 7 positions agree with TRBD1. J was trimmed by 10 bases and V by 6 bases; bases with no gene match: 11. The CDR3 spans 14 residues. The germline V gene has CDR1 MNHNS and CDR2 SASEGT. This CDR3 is CASRYGQARGKLFF. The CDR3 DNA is TGTGCCAGCAGATATGGACAGGCGCGGGGAAAACTGTTTTTT.

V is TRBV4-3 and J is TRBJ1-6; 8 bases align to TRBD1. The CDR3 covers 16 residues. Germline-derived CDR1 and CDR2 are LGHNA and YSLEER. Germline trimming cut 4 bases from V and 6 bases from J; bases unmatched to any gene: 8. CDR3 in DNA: TGCGCCAGCAGCCGCACCCCGGGACAGGTTAATTCACCCCTCCACTTT. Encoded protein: CASSRTPGQVNSPLHF.

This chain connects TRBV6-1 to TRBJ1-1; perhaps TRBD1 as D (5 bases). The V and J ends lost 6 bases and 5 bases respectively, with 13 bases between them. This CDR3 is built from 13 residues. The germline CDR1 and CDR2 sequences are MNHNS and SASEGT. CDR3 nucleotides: TGTGCCAGCAGCCGCTATGGGGGGACTGAAGCTTTCTTT. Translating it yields CASSRYGGTEAFF.

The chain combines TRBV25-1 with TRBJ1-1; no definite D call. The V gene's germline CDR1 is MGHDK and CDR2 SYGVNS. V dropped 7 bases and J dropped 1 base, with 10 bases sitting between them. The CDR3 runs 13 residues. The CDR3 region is CASIHPGNTEAFF. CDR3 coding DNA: TGTGCCAGCATCCACCCAGGGAACACTGAAGCTTTCTTT.

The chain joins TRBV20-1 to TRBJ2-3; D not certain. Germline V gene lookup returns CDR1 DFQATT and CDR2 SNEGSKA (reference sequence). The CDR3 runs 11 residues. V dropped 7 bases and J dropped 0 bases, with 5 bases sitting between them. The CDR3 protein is CSGTSTDTQYF. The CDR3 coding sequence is TGCAGTGGAACTAGCACAGATACGCAGTATTTT.

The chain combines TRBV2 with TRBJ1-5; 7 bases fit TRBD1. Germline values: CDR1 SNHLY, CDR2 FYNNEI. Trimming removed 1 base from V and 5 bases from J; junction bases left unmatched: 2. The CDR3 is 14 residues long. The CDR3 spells CASSEGTGDQPQHF. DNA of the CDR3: TGTGCCAGCAGTGAAGGGACAGGAGATCAGCCCCAGCATTTT. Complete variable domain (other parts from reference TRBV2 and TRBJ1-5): EPEVTQTPSHQVTQMGQEVILRCVPISNHLYFYWYRQILGQKVEFLVSFYNNEISEKSEIFDDQFSVERPDGSNFTLKIRSTKLEDSAMYFCASSEGTGDQPQHFGDGTRLSIL.

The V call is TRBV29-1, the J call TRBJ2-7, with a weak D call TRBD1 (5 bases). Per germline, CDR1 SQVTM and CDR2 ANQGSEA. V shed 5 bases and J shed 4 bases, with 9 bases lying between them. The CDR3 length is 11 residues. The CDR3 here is CSVRGDYEQYF. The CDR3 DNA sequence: TGCAGCGTTAGGGGCGATTACGAGCAGTACTTC.

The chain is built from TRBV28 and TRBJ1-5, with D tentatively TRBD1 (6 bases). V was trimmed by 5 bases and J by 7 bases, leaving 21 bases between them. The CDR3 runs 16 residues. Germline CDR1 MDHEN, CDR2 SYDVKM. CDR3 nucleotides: TGTGCCAGCAGTCCCCAAGGAAGGACAGATACACAGCCCCAGCATTTT. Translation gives CASSPQGRTDTQPQHF.

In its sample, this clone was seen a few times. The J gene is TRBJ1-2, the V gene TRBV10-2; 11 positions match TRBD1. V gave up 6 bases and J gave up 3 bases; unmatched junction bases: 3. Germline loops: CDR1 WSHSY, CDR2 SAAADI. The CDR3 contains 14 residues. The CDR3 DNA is TGCGCCAGCAGGAGGACAGGGGGCGACTATGGCTACACCTTC. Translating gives CASRRTGGDYGYTF.

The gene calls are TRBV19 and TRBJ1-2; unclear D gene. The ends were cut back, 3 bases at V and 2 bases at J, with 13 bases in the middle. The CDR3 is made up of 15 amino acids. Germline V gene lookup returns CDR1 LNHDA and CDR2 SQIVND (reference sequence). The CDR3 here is CASSIFWGANYGYTF. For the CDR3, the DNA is TGTGCCAGTAGTATTTTTTGGGGAGCCAACTATGGCTACACCTTC.

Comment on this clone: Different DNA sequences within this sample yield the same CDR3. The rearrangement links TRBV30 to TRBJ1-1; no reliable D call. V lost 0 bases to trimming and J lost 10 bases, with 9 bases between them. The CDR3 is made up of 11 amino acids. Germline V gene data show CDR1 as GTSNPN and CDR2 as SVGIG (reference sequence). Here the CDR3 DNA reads TGTGCCTGGAGTGTAGGCGGAGGAGCTTTCTTT. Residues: CAWSVGGGAFF.

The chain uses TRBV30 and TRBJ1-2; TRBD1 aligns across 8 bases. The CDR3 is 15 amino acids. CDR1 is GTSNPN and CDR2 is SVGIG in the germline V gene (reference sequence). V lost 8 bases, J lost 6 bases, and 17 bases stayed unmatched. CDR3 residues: CATVWTGSGGDGYTF. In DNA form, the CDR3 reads TGTGCCACAGTTTGGACAGGGTCGGGGGGTGATGGCTACACCTTC.

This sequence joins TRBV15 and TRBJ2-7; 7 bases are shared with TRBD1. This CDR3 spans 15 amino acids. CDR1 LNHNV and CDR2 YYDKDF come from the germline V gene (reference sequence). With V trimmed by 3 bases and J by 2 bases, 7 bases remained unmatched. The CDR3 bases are TGTGCCACCAGCAGCAGACAGGGCAGAACCTACGAGCAGTACTTC. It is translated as CATSSRQGRTYEQYF. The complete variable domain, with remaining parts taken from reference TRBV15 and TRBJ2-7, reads DAMVIQNPRYQVTQFGKPVTLSCSQTLNHNVMYWYQQKSSQAPKLLFHYYDKDFNNEADTPDNFQSRRPNTSFCFLDIRSPGLGDTAMYLCATSSRQGRTYEQYFGPGTRLTVT.

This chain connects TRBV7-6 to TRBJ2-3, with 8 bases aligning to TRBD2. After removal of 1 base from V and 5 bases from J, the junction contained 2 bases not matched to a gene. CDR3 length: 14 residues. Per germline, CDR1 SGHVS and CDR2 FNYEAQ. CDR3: CASSLDGGEDTQYF. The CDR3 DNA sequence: TGTGCCAGCAGCTTAGACGGGGGGGAAGATACGCAGTATTTT.

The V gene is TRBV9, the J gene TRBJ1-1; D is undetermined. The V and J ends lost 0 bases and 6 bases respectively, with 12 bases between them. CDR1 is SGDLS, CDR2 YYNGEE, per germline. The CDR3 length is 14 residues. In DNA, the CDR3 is TGTGCCAGCAGCGTAGTCAGCGGTTTGTCTGAAGCTTTCTTT. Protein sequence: CASSVVSGLSEAFF.